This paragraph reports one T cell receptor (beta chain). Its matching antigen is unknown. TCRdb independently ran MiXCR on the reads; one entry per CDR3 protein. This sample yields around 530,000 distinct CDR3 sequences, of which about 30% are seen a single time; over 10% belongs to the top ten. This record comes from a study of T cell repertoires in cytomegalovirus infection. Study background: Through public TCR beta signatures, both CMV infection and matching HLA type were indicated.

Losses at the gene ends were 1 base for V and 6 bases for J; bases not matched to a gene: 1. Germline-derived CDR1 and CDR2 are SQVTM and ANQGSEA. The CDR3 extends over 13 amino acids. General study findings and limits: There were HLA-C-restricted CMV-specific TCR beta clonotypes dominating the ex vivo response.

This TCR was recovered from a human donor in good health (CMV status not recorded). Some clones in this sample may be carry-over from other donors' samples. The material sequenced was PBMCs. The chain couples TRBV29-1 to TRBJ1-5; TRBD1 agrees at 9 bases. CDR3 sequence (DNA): TGCAGCGTTGAAGGACAGGGGGGTCAGCCCCAGCATTTT. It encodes CSVEGQGGQPQHF.